This TCR beta chain was found in a study of CD8+ T cells in alopecia areata. RNA extraction was followed by reverse transcription into cDNA, which acted as the sequencing template. The repertoire was sequenced with immunoSEQ multiplex PCR; TCRdb's copy has only in-frame clones and lacks some. Of about 110,000 clones in the sample, roughly 55% are singletons; the top ten hold over 20%. Study conclusions and caveats: Mice showed clearer TCR sharing than patients did, a gap that was possibly HLA-related.

A few counts support this clone. What it binds is unknown. This CDR3 is 14 amino acids long. From germline, CDR1 is MDHEN and CDR2 SYDVKM. V was shortened by 2 bases and J by 7 bases, with 15 bases between the two germline ends. Collection of lesional scalp punch biopsies and peripheral blood was performed in alopecia areata patients. The sequence came from a human donor with alopecia areata. The rearrangement links TRBV28 to TRBJ2-7; D assignment may be TRBD1 or TRBD2 (5 bases each). Sequenced: NKG2D-low CD8+ T cells sorted from blood. CDR3 DNA sequence: TGTGCCAGCAGTTTAGAGGGGCTCGGGCGAGAGCAGTACTTC. Its translation: CASSLEGLGREQYF.